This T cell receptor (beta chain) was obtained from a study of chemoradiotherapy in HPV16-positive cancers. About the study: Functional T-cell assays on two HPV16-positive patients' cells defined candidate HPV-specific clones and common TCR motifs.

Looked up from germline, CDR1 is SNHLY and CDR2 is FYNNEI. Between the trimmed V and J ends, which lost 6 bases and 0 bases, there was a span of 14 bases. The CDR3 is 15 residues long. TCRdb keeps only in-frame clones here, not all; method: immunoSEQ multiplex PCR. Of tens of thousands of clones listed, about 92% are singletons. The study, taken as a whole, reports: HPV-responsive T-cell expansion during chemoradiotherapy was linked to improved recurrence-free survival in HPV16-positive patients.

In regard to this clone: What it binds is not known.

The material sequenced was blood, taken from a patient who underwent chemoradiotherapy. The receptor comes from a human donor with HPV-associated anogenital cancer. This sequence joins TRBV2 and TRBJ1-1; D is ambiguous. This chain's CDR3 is CASRIKQSMNTEAFF. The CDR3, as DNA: TGTGCCAGCAGGATAAAACAGAGTATGAACACTGAAGCTTTCTTT.